This T cell receptor (beta chain) is from a study of CD8 T cells in ankylosing spondylitis listed by TCRdb under 2017. Regarding the research as a whole: T cell receptor beta repertoires were profiled in healthy donors and ankylosing spondylitis patients so that disease-linked TCR variants could be found. In total, the full study cohort was made up of approximately 99 healthy donors and approximately 27 ankylosing spondylitis patients. Peripheral blood was sampled, and synovial fluid was additionally collected from ankylosing spondylitis patients. The research as a whole found: The disease-linked clones were reported as significantly enriched in matched synovial fluid samples from ankylosing spondylitis patients. Some motif variants were previously reported in synovial fluid and blood of reactive arthritis patients, suggesting common disease-initiation mechanisms. Blood from ankylosing spondylitis patients appeared to be characterized by a TCR beta motif made up of about 8 highly homologous amino acid variants. The disease-linked clones showed a CD8+ phenotype and occurred at relatively low frequencies in peripheral blood.

TCRdb lists the instrument as Illumina HiSeq 2500. TCR beta libraries were prepared by quantitative 5'-RACE with molecular barcodes. As for how the authors treated the data: Disease-linked TCR variants were identified with a new computational method built on a probabilistic model of VDJ rearrangement. In-frame beta chains were kept once TCRdb had trimmed the public reads at Q25 with fastp and called clones with MiXCR. For every CDR3 protein sequence, its rows merge into one entry that carries the most common genes and DNA. TCRdb's processing, not the authors' own work, is the source of the V and J calls. Present in this sample are tens of thousands of distinct CDR3 sequences, over 9% of which were seen just once. Jointly, the top ten make up about a sixth of the sample. A remark on this clonotype: Its antigen is currently not known. Qualities for individual bases were not recorded, and no much larger clone is one base off.

Per the germline V gene, MNHEY is the CDR1 and SVGAGI is the CDR2. Trimming takes 4 bases from V and 2 bases from J, and the germline ends sit 13 bases apart. Including the terminal cysteine and phenylalanine, the CDR3 comprises 15 residues. Kept here is only the CDR3 DNA, which spans 45 bases and is read in frame from base 1. Recombination connected TRBV6-5 to TRBJ2-3; the D gene is tentatively TRBD1 or TRBD2, each matching 6 bases. The sequencing sample was made of blood, either unsorted or a sorted T cell fraction (not recorded which). This sequence originates from a male donor with ankylosing spondylitis or in good health (not recorded which). The nucleotide sequence is given as TGTGCCAGCAGTTTACAGGGACTTACCACAGATACGCAGTATTTT. Its coded protein is CASSLQGLTTDTQYF.